Below are 20 T cell receptor beta chains sequenced from a single sample in a study of identical twins (TCRdb year 2016). Library preparation employed 5' RACE. Data came from an Illumina HiSeq 2000. Clones were called with MiXCR by TCRdb after fastp trimmed the public reads at Q25, and only in-frame beta chains were retained. Every distinct CDR3 protein forms one entry, paired with its most common genes and DNA. Recorded for this sample are a few hundred thousand distinct CDR3 sequences; less than 20% of them occurred a single time. Roughly 12% of the sample is taken by the ten largest. Material: naive T cells sorted from blood. Explained via the paper, the cell subset or site label denotes: cells isolated with a human naive T-cell isolation kit. Every receptor here comes from a man aged 45-60 years in good health.

This clonotype has ten or more counts. The gene calls are TRBV7-2 and TRBJ1-2; D is undetermined. The V end lost 2 bases, the J end lost 4 bases, and 8 bases lay between the germline ends. CDR1 and CDR2 from the germline V gene are SGHTA and FQGNSA. The CDR3 loop spans 13 amino acids. The CDR3 here is CASSLRGSYGYTF. CDR3 DNA sequence: TGTGCCAGCAGCTTAAGAGGGAGCTATGGCTACACCTTC.

This clonotype came up a few times. The rearrangement uses TRBV27 and TRBJ1-2; D remains unclear. Trimming shortened V by 3 bases and J by 1 base, and 6 bases separated the two germline ends. CDR1 is MNHEY, CDR2 SMNVEV, per germline (reference sequence). CDR3 length: 13 amino acids. For the CDR3, the DNA is TGTGCCAGCAGTTTTGGCCTTAACTATGGCTACACCTTC. This gives the protein CASSFGLNYGYTF.

This clonotype was observed a few times. The DNA of the CDR3 is TGTGCCAGCTCCCGGGGTTTTGACGAGCAGTACTTC. It specifies CASSRGFDEQYF. The V and J genes are TRBV6-5 and TRBJ2-7, with a weak D call TRBD2 (5 bases). V dropped 8 bases and J dropped 5 bases, with 13 bases sitting between them. Germline V gene lookup returns CDR1 MNHEY and CDR2 SVGAGI. The CDR3 is made up of 12 amino acids.

This clonotype has at least ten counts. The rearrangement links TRBV7-9 to TRBJ2-3; weak D call: TRBD2 (6 bases). The CDR3 totals 15 residues. Germline assignment: CDR1 SEHNR and CDR2 FQNEAQ (reference sequence). Trimming took 5 bases from V and 1 from J, leaving 13 bases between them. The CDR3 is CASSPWREGTDTQYF. The CDR3 DNA sequence: TGTGCCAGCAGCCCCTGGAGGGAGGGCACAGATACGCAGTATTTT.

The V and J genes are TRBV20-1 and TRBJ2-7; a weak D match, TRBD2 (6 bases). The CDR3 covers 15 residues. Trimming removed 5 bases at V and 2 bases at J, with 19 bases between. Looked up from germline, CDR1 is DFQATT and CDR2 is SNEGSKA (reference sequence). CDR3 amino acids: CSASNRLESPYEQYF. The CDR3 DNA reads as TGCAGTGCTTCTAACCGACTAGAGTCGCCCTACGAGCAGTACTTC.

This clonotype was found many times. This sequence joins TRBV7-9 and TRBJ2-1, with D unresolved. Germline CDR1 reads SEHNR; CDR2 reads FQNEAQ (reference sequence). V was pared by 1 base and J by 7 bases, with 5 bases between. The CDR3 has 12 residues. The CDR3 nucleotides read TGTGCCAGCAGCTTAGGGTGGAATGAGCAGTTCTTC. Amino acid sequence: CASSLGWNEQFF.

This sequence joins TRBV29-1 and TRBJ1-1; D gene ambiguous. The CDR3 loop spans 11 amino acids. Germline assignment: CDR1 SQVTM and CDR2 ANQGSEA. This CDR3 is CRFQMNTEAFF. CDR3 in DNA: TGCAGGTTCCAGATGAACACTGAAGCTTTCTTT.

This clonotype was counted only a few times. This chain joins TRBV20-1 and TRBJ2-5, with a weak D call TRBD2 (6 bases). The V and J ends lost 4 bases and 5 bases respectively, with 17 bases between them. The CDR3 is 14 amino acids. Germline V gene data show CDR1 as DFQATT and CDR2 as SNEGSKA (reference sequence). The CDR3, as DNA: TGCAGTGCTACCCTAGCGACCCAGAGGGAGACCCAGTACTTC. It codes for CSATLATQRETQYF.

The chain recombines TRBV5-1 with TRBJ2-5, with 10 positions matching TRBD2. CDR3 size: 16 residues. With V trimmed by 0 bases and J by 2 bases, 4 bases remained unmatched. CDR1 is SGHRS, CDR2 YFSETQ, per germline. In DNA form, the CDR3 reads TGCGCCAGCAGCTTGGGATTTAGCGGGGGGCAAGAGACCCAGTACTTC. Its translation: CASSLGFSGGQETQYF.

The CDR3 region has the DNA TGCGCCAGCAGCGAAGGACAGGGTAGCGTAAAGACCCAGTACTTC. This codes for CASSEGQGSVKTQYF. V is TRBV5-1 and J is TRBJ2-5, with 8 bases lining up with TRBD1. Unmatched junction bases numbered 11, after V lost 4 bases and J lost 6 bases. Germline assignment: CDR1 SGHRS and CDR2 YFSETQ. The CDR3 loop spans 15 amino acids.

This clonotype was detected many times. The genes are TRBV29-1 and TRBJ2-1; the match to TRBD1 covers 10 bases. Germline CDR1 and CDR2: SQVTM and ANQGSEA. This CDR3 contains 16 residues. V shed 2 bases, J shed 5 bases, and the junction held 9 bases outside the gene matches. The CDR3 is CSVESYGTGENNEQFF. CDR3 coding DNA: TGCAGCGTTGAATCCTACGGGACAGGGGAGAACAATGAGCAGTTCTTC.

At least ten counts were recorded for this clonotype. V gene TRBV12-3 or TRBV12-4 combines with J gene TRBJ1-6; maybe TRBD1 (6 bases). V lost 4 bases to trimming and J lost 11 bases, with 12 bases between them. This CDR3 spans 13 amino acids. Written as DNA, the CDR3 is TGTGCCAGCAGTTCACAGGGTCAGGCACCCCTCCACTTT. It specifies CASSSQGQAPLHF.

This clonotype was observed many times. CDR3 residues: CSARDPLAGVWNEQFF. In nucleotides, the CDR3 is TGCAGTGCTAGAGATCCACTAGCGGGAGTGTGGAATGAGCAGTTCTTC. The chain carries TRBV20-1 and TRBJ2-1; 11 bases fit TRBD2. V dropped 0 bases and J dropped 7; count of bases not matched to a gene: 8. Germline CDR1 and CDR2: DFQATT and SNEGSKA (reference sequence). The CDR3 runs 16 residues.

This clonotype was observed a handful of times. This chain links TRBV5-1 with TRBJ1-1, with a tentative D call TRBD1 (5 bases). Per the germline V gene, CDR1 is SGHRS and CDR2 is YFSETQ. There are 13 residues in the CDR3. Trimming removed 1 base from V and 5 bases from J, with 9 bases in between. Written as DNA, the CDR3 is TGCGCCAGCAGCTTGAACTGGGGGACTGAAGCTTTCTTT. As protein: CASSLNWGTEAFF.

This clonotype was seen a few times. The J gene is TRBJ2-7, the V gene TRBV9; D is uncertain. The length of the CDR3 is 13 residues. Germline V CDR1 and CDR2: SGDLS, YYNGEE. V was clipped by 0 bases and J by 3 bases, with 7 bases between them. CDR3 sequence: CASSVVPNYEQYF. Here the CDR3 DNA reads TGTGCCAGCAGCGTAGTGCCAAACTACGAGCAGTACTTC.

This clonotype has at least ten counts. This chain joins TRBV20-1 and TRBJ1-5, with TRBD1 matching over 7 bases. The V segment lost 6 bases and the J segment 3 bases; nucleotides outside the gene matches: 8. Germline V gene lookup returns CDR1 DFQATT and CDR2 SNEGSKA (reference sequence). The CDR3 loop spans 14 amino acids. Here the CDR3 reads CSAISGQYNQPQHF. CDR3 DNA sequence: TGCAGTGCAATCTCGGGACAGTACAATCAGCCCCAGCATTTT.

This clonotype has a handful of counts. CDR3 in amino acids: CASSYSSGDQPQHF. CDR3 in DNA: TGTGCCAGCAGTTACTCGTCCGGGGATCAGCCCCAGCATTTT. J is TRBJ1-5 and V is TRBV6-2 or TRBV6-3; D gene ambiguous. Germline V CDR1 and CDR2: MNHEY, SVGEGT. This CDR3 region has 14 residues. The germline V and J ends were trimmed by 0 bases and 5 bases, with 8 bases remaining between them.

This clonotype was recorded many times. The chain uses TRBV5-6 and TRBJ2-5; D may be TRBD2 (6 bases). Germline CDR1 is SGHDT and CDR2 is YYEEEE. V lost 4 bases and J 2 bases, leaving 12 bases between the germline ends. This CDR3 contains 14 residues. The CDR3 reads CASSPSSEQETQYF. CDR3 nucleotide sequence: TGTGCCAGCAGCCCATCTAGCGAACAAGAGACCCAGTACTTC.

The V call is TRBV15, the J call TRBJ1-6; D is undetermined. CDR1 is LNHNV and CDR2 is YYDKDF in the germline V gene (reference sequence). The CDR3 runs to 16 residues. Trimming pared 2 bases from V and 5 bases from J, leaving 13 bases between. The CDR3 here is CATSRWAVADNSPLHF. For the CDR3, the DNA is TGTGCCACCAGCAGATGGGCCGTCGCCGATAATTCACCCCTCCACTTT.

Regarding this clonotype: Just one base apart from a much larger clone, this may be a read error. This rearrangement joins TRBV18 to TRBJ2-3, with 8 bases fitting TRBD1. The CDR3 sequence is 15 residues long. Germline values: CDR1 KGHSH, CDR2 LQKENI. CDR3 coding DNA: TGTGCCAGCTCATTTCGGACAGGGTTGACAGCTACGCAGTATTTT. Protein sequence: CASSFRTGLTATQYF.